This TCR beta chain was sequenced in a study of monozygotic twins with inflammatory bowel disease. This CDR3 region has 14 residues. From germline, CDR1 is KGHSH and CDR2 LQKENI. The UMIs contained a 6-nucleotide sample barcode. They were added by template switching during cDNA synthesis. The study subjected TCRalpha and TCRbeta cDNA to two nested PCRs of 16 and 9 cycles. Reanalyzing the 5' RACE reads, TCRdb keeps one entry per CDR3 protein, without DNA. The listing contains 110,000 to 150,000 distinct CDR3 sequences. For this clonotype: Its specificity is unknown.

Broader study findings: Findings did not support one strong IBD-associated signal or clonotype. Immunosuppressive treatments differing between patients may have added repertoire variability.

This chain joins TRBV18 and TRBJ2-7; TCRdb gives TRBD1 as the D gene, but with no DNA this cannot be confirmed. This receptor was identified in a human donor with ulcerative colitis or Crohn's disease, or a healthy co-twin of an affected twin (not recorded which). The specimen sequenced was blood. The CDR3 region is CASSPQQLQGEQYF.